This entry describes one TCR beta chain. Its antigen remains unknown. This record comes from a study of shared clonotypes between healthy human individuals. Findings and limits, study-wide: Limited genetic and exposure-history diversity came from having few donors. When compared with the clonotypes that were shared by all four sorted-subset donors, the non-shared clonotypes turned out to have lower generation probabilities. Only blood underwent sampling, and tissue repertoires likely differ.

CD45RO-negative cells were positively selected for CCR7, leaving out terminally differentiated effector memory CD45RA+ cells. The CDR3 is made up of 11 amino acids. V lost 11 bases and J 3 bases, leaving 11 bases between the germline ends. Germline V gene data show CDR1 as ENHRY and CDR2 as SYGVKD. Samples underwent the assay at deep level. Produced via immunoSEQ multiplex PCR; TCRdb's table is partial and in-frame only. The sample includes 760,000 or so clones, about 96% of them seen just once. The chain employs TRBV10-3 and TRBJ2-7; D unclear. The sequence was collected from a man aged 30-40 years in good health. Source material: naive CD8+ T cells sorted from blood. CDR3 sequence (DNA): TGTGCCGCTCAGACAAACTACGAGCAGTACTTC. Protein sequence: CAAQTNYEQYF.